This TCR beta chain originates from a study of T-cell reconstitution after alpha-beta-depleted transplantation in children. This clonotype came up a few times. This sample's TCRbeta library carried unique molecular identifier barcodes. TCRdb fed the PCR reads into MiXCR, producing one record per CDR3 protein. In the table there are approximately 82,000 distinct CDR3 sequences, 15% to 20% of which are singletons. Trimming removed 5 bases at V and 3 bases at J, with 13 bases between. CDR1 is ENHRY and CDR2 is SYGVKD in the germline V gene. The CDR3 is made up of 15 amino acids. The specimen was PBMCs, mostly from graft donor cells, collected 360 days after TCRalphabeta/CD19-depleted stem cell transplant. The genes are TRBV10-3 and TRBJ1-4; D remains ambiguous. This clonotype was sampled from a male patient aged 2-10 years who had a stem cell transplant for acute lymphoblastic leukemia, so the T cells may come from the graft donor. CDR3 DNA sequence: TGTGCCATCAGTCAGAGGGAGGGAGCTAATGAAAAACTGTTTTTT. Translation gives CAISQREGANEKLFF.